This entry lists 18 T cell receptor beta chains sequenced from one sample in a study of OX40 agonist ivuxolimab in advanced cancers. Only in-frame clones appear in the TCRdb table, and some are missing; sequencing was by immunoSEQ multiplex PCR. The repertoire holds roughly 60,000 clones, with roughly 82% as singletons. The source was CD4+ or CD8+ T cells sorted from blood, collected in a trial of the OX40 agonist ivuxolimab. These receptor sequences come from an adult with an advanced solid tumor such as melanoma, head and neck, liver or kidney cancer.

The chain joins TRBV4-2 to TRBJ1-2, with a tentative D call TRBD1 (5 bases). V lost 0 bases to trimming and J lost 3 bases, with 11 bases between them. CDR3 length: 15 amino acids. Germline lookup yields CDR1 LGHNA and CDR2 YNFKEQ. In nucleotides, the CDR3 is TGTGCCAGCAGCCAAGAGCGCAGGGCCGACTATGGCTACACCTTC. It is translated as CASSQERRADYGYTF.

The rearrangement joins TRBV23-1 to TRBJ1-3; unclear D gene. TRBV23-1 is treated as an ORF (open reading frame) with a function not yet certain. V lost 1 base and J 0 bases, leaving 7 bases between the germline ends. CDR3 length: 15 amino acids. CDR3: CASSQLEGSGNTIYF. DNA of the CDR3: TGCGCCAGCAGTCAATTGGAGGGCTCTGGAAACACCATATATTTT.

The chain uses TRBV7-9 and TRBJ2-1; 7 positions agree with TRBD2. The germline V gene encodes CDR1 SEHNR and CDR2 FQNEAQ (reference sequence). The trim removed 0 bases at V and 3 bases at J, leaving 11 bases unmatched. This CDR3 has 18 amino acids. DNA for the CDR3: TGTGCCAGCAGCTTAGCGGGGGGGTCTATATCCGTCTACAATGAGCAGTTCTTC. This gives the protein CASSLAGGSISVYNEQFF.

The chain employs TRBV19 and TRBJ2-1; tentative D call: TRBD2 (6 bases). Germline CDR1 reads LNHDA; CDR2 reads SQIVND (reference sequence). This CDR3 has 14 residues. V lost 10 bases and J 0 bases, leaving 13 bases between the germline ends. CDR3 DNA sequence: TGTGCCACCGGGCGGGGCCCCTCCTACAATGAGCAGTTCTTC. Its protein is CATGRGPSYNEQFF.

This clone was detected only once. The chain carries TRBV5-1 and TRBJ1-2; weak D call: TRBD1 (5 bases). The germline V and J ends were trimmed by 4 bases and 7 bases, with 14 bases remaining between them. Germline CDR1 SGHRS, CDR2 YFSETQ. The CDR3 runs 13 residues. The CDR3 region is CASSLGQGGGYTF. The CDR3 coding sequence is TGCGCCAGCAGCCTGGGGCAGGGCGGTGGCTACACCTTC.

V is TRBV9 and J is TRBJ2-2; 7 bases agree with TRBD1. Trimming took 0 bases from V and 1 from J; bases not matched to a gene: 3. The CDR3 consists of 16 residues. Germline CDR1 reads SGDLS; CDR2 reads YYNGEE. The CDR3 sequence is CASSVAAGGNTGELFF. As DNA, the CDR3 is TGTGCCAGCAGCGTAGCAGCAGGGGGGAACACCGGGGAGCTGTTTTTT.

This CDR3 reads CASSPIQENTEAFF. The CDR3 nucleotides are TGTGCCAGCAGCCCGATTCAGGAGAACACTGAAGCTTTCTTT. The chain links TRBV13 to TRBJ1-1; D is uncertain. V lost 5 bases and J 1 base, leaving 11 bases between the germline ends. The CDR3 contains 14 residues. Germline CDR1 reads PRHDT; CDR2 reads FYEKMQ (reference sequence).

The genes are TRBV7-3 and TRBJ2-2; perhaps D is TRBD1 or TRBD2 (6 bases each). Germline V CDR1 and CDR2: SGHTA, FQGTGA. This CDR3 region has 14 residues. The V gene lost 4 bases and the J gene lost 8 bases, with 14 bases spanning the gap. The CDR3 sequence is CASSSQGSGGELFF. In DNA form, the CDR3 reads TGTGCCAGCAGCTCCCAGGGGAGCGGGGGGGAGCTGTTTTTT.

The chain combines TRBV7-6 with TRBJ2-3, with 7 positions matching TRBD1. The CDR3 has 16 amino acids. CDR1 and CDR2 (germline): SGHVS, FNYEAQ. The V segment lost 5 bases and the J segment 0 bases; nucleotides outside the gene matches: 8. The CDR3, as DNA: TGTGCCAGCAGCAAAAGACGGGACAGTAGCACAGATACGCAGTATTTT. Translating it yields CASSKRRDSSTDTQYF.

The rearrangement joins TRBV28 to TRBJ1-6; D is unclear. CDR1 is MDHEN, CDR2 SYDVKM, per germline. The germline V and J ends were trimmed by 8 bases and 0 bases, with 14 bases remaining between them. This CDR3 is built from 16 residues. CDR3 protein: CASLAITSSYNSPLHF. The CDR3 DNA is TGTGCCAGCCTAGCCATAACGAGCTCCTATAATTCACCCCTCCACTTT.

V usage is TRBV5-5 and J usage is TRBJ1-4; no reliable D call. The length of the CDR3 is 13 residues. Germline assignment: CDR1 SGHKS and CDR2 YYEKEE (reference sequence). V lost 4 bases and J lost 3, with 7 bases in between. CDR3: CASSPVPNEKLFF. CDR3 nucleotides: TGTGCCAGCAGCCCGGTGCCTAATGAAAAACTGTTTTTT.

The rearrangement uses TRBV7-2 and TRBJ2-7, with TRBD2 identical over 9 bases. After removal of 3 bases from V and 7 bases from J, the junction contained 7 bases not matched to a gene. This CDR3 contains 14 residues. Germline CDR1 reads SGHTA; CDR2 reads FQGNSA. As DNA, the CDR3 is TGTGCCAGCAGCTTTAGCGGGGGACTTCGGGAGCAGTACTTC. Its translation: CASSFSGGLREQYF.

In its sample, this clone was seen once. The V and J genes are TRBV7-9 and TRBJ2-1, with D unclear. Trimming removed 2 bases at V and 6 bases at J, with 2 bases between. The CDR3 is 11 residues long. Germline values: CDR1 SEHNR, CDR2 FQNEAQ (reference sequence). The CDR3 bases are TGTGCCAGCAGCTTACCCAATGAGCAGTTCTTC. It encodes CASSLPNEQFF. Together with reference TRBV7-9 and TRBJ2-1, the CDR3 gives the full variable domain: DTGVSQNPRHKITKRGQNVTFRCDPISEHNRLYWYRQTLGQGPEFLTYFQNEAQLEKSRLLSDRFSAERPKGSFSTLEIQRTEQGDSAMYLCASSLPNEQFFGPGTRLTVL.

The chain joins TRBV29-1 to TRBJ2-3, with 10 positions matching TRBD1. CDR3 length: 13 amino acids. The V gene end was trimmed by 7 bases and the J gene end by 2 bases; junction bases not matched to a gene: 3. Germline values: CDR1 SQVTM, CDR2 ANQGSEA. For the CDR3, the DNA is TGCAGCGCCGGGACAGGGGACACAGATACGCAGTATTTT. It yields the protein CSAGTGDTDTQYF.

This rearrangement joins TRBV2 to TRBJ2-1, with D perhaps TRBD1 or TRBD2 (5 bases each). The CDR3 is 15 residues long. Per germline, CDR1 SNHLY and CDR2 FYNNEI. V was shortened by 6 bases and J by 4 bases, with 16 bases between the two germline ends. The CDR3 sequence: CASRATGRLYNEQFF. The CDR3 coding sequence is TGTGCCAGCAGGGCTACGGGACGGCTTTACAATGAGCAGTTCTTC.

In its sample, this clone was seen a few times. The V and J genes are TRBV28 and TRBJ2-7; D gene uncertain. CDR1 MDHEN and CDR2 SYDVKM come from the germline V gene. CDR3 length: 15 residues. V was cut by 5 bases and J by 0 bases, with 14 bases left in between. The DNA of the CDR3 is TGTGCCAGCAGTCCCGGGTCCGCCAGCTCCTACGAGCAGTACTTC. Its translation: CASSPGSASSYEQYF. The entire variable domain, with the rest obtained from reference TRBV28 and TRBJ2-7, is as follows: DVKVTQSSRYLVKRTGEKVFLECVQDMDHENMFWYRQDPGLGLRLIYFSYDVKMKEKGDIPEGYSVSREKKERFSLILESASTNQTSMYLCASSPGSASSYEQYFGPGTRLTVT.

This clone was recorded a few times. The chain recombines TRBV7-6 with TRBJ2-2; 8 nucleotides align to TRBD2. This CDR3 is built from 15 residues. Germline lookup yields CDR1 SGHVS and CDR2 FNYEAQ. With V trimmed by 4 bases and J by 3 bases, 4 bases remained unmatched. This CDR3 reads CASSSGGGYTGELFF. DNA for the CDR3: TGTGCCAGCAGCTCCGGGGGGGGTTACACCGGGGAGCTGTTTTTT.

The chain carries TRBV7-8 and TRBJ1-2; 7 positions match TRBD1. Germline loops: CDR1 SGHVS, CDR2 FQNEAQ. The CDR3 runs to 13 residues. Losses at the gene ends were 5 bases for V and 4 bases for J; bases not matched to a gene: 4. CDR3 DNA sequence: TGTGCCAGCAGCCCGACAGGGATCTATGGCTACACCTTC. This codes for CASSPTGIYGYTF. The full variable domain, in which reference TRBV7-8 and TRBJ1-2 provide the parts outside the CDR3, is GAGVSQSPRYKVAKRGQDVALRCDPISGHVSLFWYQQALGQGPEFLTYFQNEAQLDKSGLPSDRFFAERPEGSVSTLKIQRTQQEDSAVYLCASSPTGIYGYTFGSGTRLTVV.